The present T cell receptor beta chain was sequenced within a study of blood T cell repertoires in COVID-19. The wider study: Collection of acute and convalescent COVID-19 samples took place in the United States, Italy and Spain. Sample material is recorded as cDNA or gDNA derived from T cells, B-cell-depleted T cells, or PBMCs.

Germline V gene sequence: CDR1 LNHDA, CDR2 SQIVND (reference sequence). The CDR3 covers 17 residues. V gave up 7 bases and J gave up 0 bases; unmatched junction bases: 13. In the authors' methods: Reference gene primer amplification gave estimated nucleated cell counts. Some clones are missing from TCRdb's copy, which holds only in-frame ones; the method was immunoSEQ multiplex PCR. From that table come the V and J calls and clone size; the DNA was used to work out D and trimming. The sample carries under 130,000 clones, under 80% recorded once. The TCR originated in an older woman with acute or convalescent COVID-19. The sample was peripheral blood. J is TRBJ2-3 and V is TRBV19; 7 positions match TRBD2. CDR3 nucleotide sequence: TGTGCCAGTACCCTCTATTATAGCGGGTACAGCACAGATACGCAGTATTTT. Translating gives CASTLYYSGYSTDTQYF.